This T cell receptor (beta chain) comes out of a study of spatial heterogeneity in lung cancer. Study background: The study consistently detected more beta-chain than alpha-chain sequences.

Time point meaning: sample taken at primary tumor resection. In each case, whole RNA from tumor, nontumor lung or frozen PBMC was sequenced unsorted. Samples were donated by 72 untreated early-stage non-small cell lung cancer patients. With 7 bases clipped from V and 6 bases from J, the junction kept 6 bases outside the gene matches. Germline V lookup: CDR1 SNHLY, CDR2 FYNNEI. CDR3 size: 14 residues. TCRdb redid the calling of the 5' RACE reads with MiXCR, one entry per CDR3 protein. The sample consists of about 5,100 distinct CDR3 sequences, more than 25% of them appearing once. This clonotype is medium-sized within its sample.

The sequence derives from a male donor with early-stage non-small cell lung cancer. The sample here was PBMCs, taken at surgery. This rearrangement joins TRBV2 to TRBJ1-5; 10 nucleotides align to TRBD1. The CDR3 loop is CASKGTGVSQPQHF. The CDR3 DNA reads as TGTGCCAGCAAAGGGACAGGGGTTAGTCAGCCCCAGCATTTT.